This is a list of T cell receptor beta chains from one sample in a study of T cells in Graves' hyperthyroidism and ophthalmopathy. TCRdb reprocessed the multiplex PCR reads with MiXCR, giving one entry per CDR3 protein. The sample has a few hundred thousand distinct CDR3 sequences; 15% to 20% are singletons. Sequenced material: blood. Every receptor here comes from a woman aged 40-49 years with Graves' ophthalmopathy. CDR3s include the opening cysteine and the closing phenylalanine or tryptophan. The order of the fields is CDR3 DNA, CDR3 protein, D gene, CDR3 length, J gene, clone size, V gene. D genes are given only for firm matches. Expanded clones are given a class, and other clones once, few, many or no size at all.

DNA: TGTGCCAGCAGTCAAAGGACAGGGGGGGACGAGCAGTACTTC
CDR3: CASSQRTGGDEQYF
D: TRBD1
length: 14
J: TRBJ2-7
size: many
V: TRBV28

DNA: TGTGCCAGCAGTCGACTAGCGGGAGGGCAAGAGACCCAGTACTTC
CDR3: CASSRLAGGQETQYF
D: TRBD2
length: 15
J: TRBJ2-5
size: many
V: TRBV28

DNA: TGTGCCATCAGAACACAGGGTACTCACGGGGAGCTGTTTTTT
CDR3: CAIRTQGTHGELFF
D: .
length: 14
J: TRBJ2-2
size: many
V: TRBV10-3

DNA: TGTGCCAGCAGTCTAGGATCCGGGATTGTCTATTCACCCCTCCACTTT
CDR3: CASSLGSGIVYSPLHF
D: .
length: 16
J: TRBJ1-6
size: .
V: TRBV27

DNA: TGTGCCAGTAGTATCACCCCAGGGGATCAGCCCCAGCATTTT
CDR3: CASSITPGDQPQHF
D: .
length: 14
J: TRBJ1-5
size: many
V: TRBV19

DNA: TGCAGTGCTATTGGGGACAACTCCTACGAGCAGTACTTC
CDR3: CSAIGDNSYEQYF
D: .
length: 13
J: TRBJ2-7
size: many
V: TRBV20-1

DNA: TGTGCCAGCAGCCAAGCGGGGACACCGAACAATGAGCAGTTCTTC
CDR3: CASSQAGTPNNEQFF
D: .
length: 15
J: TRBJ2-1
size: many
V: TRBV14

DNA: TGTGCCAGCGGGACCCCCCCTGGGGAGCAGTACTTC
CDR3: CASGTPPGEQYF
D: .
length: 12
J: TRBJ2-7
size: few
V: TRBV6-2/TRBV6-3

DNA: TGTGCCTGGAGTGTCAGGACTAGAGGTCAGCAGTTCTTC
CDR3: CAWSVRTRGQQFF
D: TRBD2
length: 13
J: TRBJ2-1
size: many
V: TRBV30

DNA: TGCAGCGTGATAGGACAGGTTGAAGCTTTCTTT
CDR3: CSVIGQVEAFF
D: TRBD1
length: 11
J: TRBJ1-1
size: many
V: TRBV29-1

DNA: TGCAGCGTTATTCAGACAGGGTCAGCTTTCTTT
CDR3: CSVIQTGSAFF
D: TRBD1
length: 11
J: TRBJ1-1
size: .
V: TRBV29-1

DNA: TGTGCCAGCAGAGGGACAGCCGTACTGAACACTGAAGCTTTCTTT
CDR3: CASRGTAVLNTEAFF
D: TRBD1
length: 15
J: TRBJ1-1
size: many
V: TRBV6-5

DNA: TGTGCCAGCAGTTTCTCACCTCGGACTAGCGGGAGGAGAACCTACGAGCAGTACTTC
CDR3: CASSFSPRTSGRRTYEQYF
D: TRBD2
length: 19
J: TRBJ2-7
size: many
V: TRBV28

DNA: TGTGCCAGCAGCTTAATTGGGCAAGAGACCCAGTACTTC
CDR3: CASSLIGQETQYF
D: .
length: 13
J: TRBJ2-5
size: many
V: TRBV7-3

DNA: TGTGCCAGCAGCTTAAGTTTAACTGGGACGGTCTACGAGCAGTACTTC
CDR3: CASSLSLTGTVYEQYF
D: .
length: 16
J: TRBJ2-7
size: many
V: TRBV11-1

DNA: TGTGCCACCAGTGTTACCGGGACAGGAAACACCGGGGAGCTGTTTTTT
CDR3: CATSVTGTGNTGELFF
D: TRBD1
length: 16
J: TRBJ2-2
size: many
V: TRBV24-1

DNA: TGTGCCAGCAGCTTAGATTTCTCTGCCGGTTACGAGCAGTACTTC
CDR3: CASSLDFSAGYEQYF
D: .
length: 15
J: TRBJ2-7
size: many
V: TRBV11-2

DNA: TGCAGTGCGCAGGGACAGTCCAATCAGCCCCAGCATTTT
CDR3: CSAQGQSNQPQHF
D: TRBD1
length: 13
J: TRBJ1-5
size: .
V: TRBV20-1

DNA: TGTGCCAGCAGCTCTCTAGCAGGGCTTGGAACAGATACGCAGTATTTT
CDR3: CASSSLAGLGTDTQYF
D: .
length: 16
J: TRBJ2-3
size: .
V: TRBV5-4

DNA: TGTGCCAGCAGCGCGGGGGACGGCGGGTGGTCTAACTATGGCTACACCTTC
CDR3: CASSAGDGGWSNYGYTF
D: .
length: 17
J: TRBJ1-2
size: many
V: TRBV9

DNA: TGTGCCAGCAGGCGACTATCCCAAGAGACCCAGTACTTC
CDR3: CASRRLSQETQYF
D: .
length: 13
J: TRBJ2-5
size: many
V: TRBV28

DNA: TGTGCTCGCCTAAGCGGGGATCGGGACAGGGATGACGAGCAGTACTTC
CDR3: CARLSGDRDRDDEQYF
D: TRBD1
length: 16
J: TRBJ2-7
size: .
V: TRBV12-5

DNA: TGTGCCAGCACCCCCGGACGGGGTGCCGAGCAGTACTTC
CDR3: CASTPGRGAEQYF
D: .
length: 13
J: TRBJ2-7
size: many
V: TRBV12-3/TRBV12-4

DNA: TGTGCCAGCAGCCCTAGGGGATCCTGGACTAACACCGGGGAGCTGTTTTTT
CDR3: CASSPRGSWTNTGELFF
D: .
length: 17
J: TRBJ2-2
size: many
V: TRBV11-2

DNA: TGTGCCAGCACTCAGGGTCCCAACGAGCAGTACTTC
CDR3: CASTQGPNEQYF
D: .
length: 12
J: TRBJ2-7
size: .
V: TRBV2

DNA: TGTGCCAGCAGCCTCCTTGGCCAGGGAGAGGATTACGAGCAGTACTTC
CDR3: CASSLLGQGEDYEQYF
D: .
length: 16
J: TRBJ2-7
size: many
V: TRBV11-2

DNA: TGTGCCAGCAGGGACAGGGAAGTGAAGGGGACCCAGTACTTC
CDR3: CASRDREVKGTQYF
D: TRBD1
length: 14
J: TRBJ2-5
size: .
V: TRBV6-1

DNA: TGCGCCAGCAGCCTCCAAGGAGGATTCCCTCAAGAGACCCAGTACTTC
CDR3: CASSLQGGFPQETQYF
D: .
length: 16
J: TRBJ2-5
size: many
V: TRBV5-1

DNA: TGTGCCAGCAGTGAAGCGCCGGGGGCTGGAAACACCATATATTTT
CDR3: CASSEAPGAGNTIYF
D: .
length: 15
J: TRBJ1-3
size: once
V: TRBV6-1

DNA: TGTGCCAGCAGTTCCAACCTAGCGGGAATCCAAGAGACCCAGTACTTC
CDR3: CASSSNLAGIQETQYF
D: TRBD2
length: 16
J: TRBJ2-5
size: many
V: TRBV27

DNA: TGTGCCAGCAGTCCGCGAGGTGCGGCCACTGAAGCTTTCTTT
CDR3: CASSPRGAATEAFF
D: .
length: 14
J: TRBJ1-1
size: many
V: TRBV27

DNA: TGTGCCAGCAACGGACTAGCGGGATTAATCGGTCAAGAGACCCAGTACTTC
CDR3: CASNGLAGLIGQETQYF
D: TRBD2
length: 17
J: TRBJ2-5
size: many
V: TRBV6-5

DNA: TGTGCCAGCAGTTACTCGGCGGGGAGGGGCTACACCTTC
CDR3: CASSYSAGRGYTF
D: .
length: 13
J: TRBJ1-2
size: many
V: TRBV6-5

DNA: TGTGCCTGGACGGACAGGGGGCGGGAAGCTTTCTTT
CDR3: CAWTDRGREAFF
D: TRBD1
length: 12
J: TRBJ1-1
size: .
V: TRBV30

DNA: TGTGCCAGCAGTTTGGGTAAGCGGAACGAGCAGTACTTC
CDR3: CASSLGKRNEQYF
D: .
length: 13
J: TRBJ2-7
size: many
V: TRBV27

DNA: TGCGCCACCGGACAGGGGGTGGAGGAGCAGTACTTC
CDR3: CATGQGVEEQYF
D: TRBD1
length: 12
J: TRBJ2-7
size: many
V: TRBV10-2

DNA: TGTGCCAGCAGCAATGCGGGACAGGGCTCTGGGGAGCAGTACTTC
CDR3: CASSNAGQGSGEQYF
D: TRBD1
length: 15
J: TRBJ2-7
size: many
V: TRBV12-3/TRBV12-4

DNA: TGTGCCAGCAGCCAAGACTTAGATTGGAACACCGGGGAGCTGTTTTTT
CDR3: CASSQDLDWNTGELFF
D: .
length: 16
J: TRBJ2-2
size: .
V: TRBV3-1